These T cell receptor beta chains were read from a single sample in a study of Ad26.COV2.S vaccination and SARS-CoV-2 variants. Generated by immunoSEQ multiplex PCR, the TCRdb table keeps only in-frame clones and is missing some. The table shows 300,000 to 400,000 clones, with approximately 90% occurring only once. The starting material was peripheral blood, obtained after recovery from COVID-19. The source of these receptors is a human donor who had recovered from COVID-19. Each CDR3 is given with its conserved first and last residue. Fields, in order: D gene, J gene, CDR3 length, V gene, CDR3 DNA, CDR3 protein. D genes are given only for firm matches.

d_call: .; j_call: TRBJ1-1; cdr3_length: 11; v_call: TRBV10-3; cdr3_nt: TGTGCCATCAGCGGGGGGGCTGAAGCTTTCTTT; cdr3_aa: CAISGGAEAFF
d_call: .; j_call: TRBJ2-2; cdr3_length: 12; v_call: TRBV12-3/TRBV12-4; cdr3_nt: TGTGCCAGCAGCCAGGGGACCGGGGAGCTGTTTTTT; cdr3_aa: CASSQGTGELFF
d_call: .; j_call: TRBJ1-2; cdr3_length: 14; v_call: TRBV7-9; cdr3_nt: TGTGCCAGCAGCAGAGGCGGGGGGCGCGATGGCTACACCTTC; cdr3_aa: CASSRGGGRDGYTF
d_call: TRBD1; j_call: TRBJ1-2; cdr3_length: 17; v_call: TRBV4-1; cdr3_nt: TGCGCCAGCAGCGGGGACAGGGGGCTATTAACCAACTATGGCTACACCTTC; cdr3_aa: CASSGDRGLLTNYGYTF
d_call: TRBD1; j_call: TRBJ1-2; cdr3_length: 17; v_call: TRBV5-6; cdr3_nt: TGTGCCAGCAGCCCCGACAGGGAGAGGGATCGTAACTATGGCTACACCTTC; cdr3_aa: CASSPDRERDRNYGYTF
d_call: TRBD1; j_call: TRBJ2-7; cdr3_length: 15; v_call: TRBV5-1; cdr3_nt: TGCGCCAGCAGCCAGGGACAGCCTCGTGGAAATGAGCAGTACTTC; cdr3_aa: CASSQGQPRGNEQYF
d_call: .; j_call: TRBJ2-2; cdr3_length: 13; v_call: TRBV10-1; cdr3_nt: TGCGCCAGCCGTGATGGGAACACCGGGGAGCTGTTTTTT; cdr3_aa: CASRDGNTGELFF
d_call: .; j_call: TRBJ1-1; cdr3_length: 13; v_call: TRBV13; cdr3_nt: TGTGCCAGCAGCTTAGGGAGGGGTTTGGGGGCTTTCTTT; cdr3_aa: CASSLGRGLGAFF
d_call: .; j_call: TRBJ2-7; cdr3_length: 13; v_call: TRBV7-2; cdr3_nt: TGTGCCAGCAGTCGACAGGACTCCTACGAGCAGTACTTC; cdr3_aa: CASSRQDSYEQYF
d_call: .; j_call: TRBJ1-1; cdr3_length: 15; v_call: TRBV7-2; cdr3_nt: TGTGCCAGCAGCCGCGCACCTAATATGAACACTGAAGCTTTCTTT; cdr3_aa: CASSRAPNMNTEAFF